Below, one TCR beta chain is given with its context. Its antigen is undetermined. This specimen belongs to a study of lymphopenia after photon versus proton radiotherapy. Study findings and constraints: Relative stability marked proton patients; photon patients lost diversity and naive cells. Post-nadir diversity loss with photons came from oligoclonal expansion, particularly CD8+ Temra cells. Survival link was tested only in deceased patients; proton benefit remains a possibility.

Clones were sequenced by immunoSEQ multiplex PCR, and TCRdb holds only the in-frame ones, with some missing. The sample consists of 65,000 to 90,000 clones, around 90% of them appearing once. V shed 1 base, J shed 6 bases, and the junction held 4 bases outside the gene matches. The germline CDR1 and CDR2 sequences are SGHRS and YFSETQ. The CDR3 sequence is 14 residues long. The gene calls are TRBV5-1 and TRBJ1-2, with 9 nucleotides matching TRBD1. The starting material was peripheral blood, obtained from a patient treated with photon-based radiotherapy. This TCR was recovered from a middle-aged woman with cholangiocarcinoma. CDR3 loop: CASSLTGGVHGYTF. CDR3 DNA sequence: TGCGCCAGCAGCTTGACAGGGGGCGTTCATGGCTACACCTTC. The full variable domain, completed using reference TRBV5-1 and TRBJ1-2, is KAGVTQTPRYLIKTRGQQVTLSCSPISGHRSVSWYQQTPGQGLQFLFEYFSETQRNKGNFPGRFSGRQFSNSRSEMNVSTLELGDSALYLCASSLTGGVHGYTFGSGTRLTVV.